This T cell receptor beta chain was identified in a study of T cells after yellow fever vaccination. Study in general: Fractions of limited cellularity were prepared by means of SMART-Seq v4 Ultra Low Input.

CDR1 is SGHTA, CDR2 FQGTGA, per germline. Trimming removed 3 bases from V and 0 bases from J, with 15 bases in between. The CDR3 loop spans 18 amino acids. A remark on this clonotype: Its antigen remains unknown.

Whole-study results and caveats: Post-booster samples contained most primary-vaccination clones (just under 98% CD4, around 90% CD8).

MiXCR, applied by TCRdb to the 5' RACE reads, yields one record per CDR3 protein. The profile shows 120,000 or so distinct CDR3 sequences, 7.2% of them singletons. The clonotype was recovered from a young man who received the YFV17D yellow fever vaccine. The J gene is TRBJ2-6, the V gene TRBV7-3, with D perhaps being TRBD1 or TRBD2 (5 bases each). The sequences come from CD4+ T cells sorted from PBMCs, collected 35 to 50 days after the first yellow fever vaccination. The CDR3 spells CASSFLHGAPSGANVLTF. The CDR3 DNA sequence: TGTGCCAGCAGCTTCCTACACGGGGCACCCTCTGGGGCCAACGTCCTGACTTTC.